The sequence of this T cell receptor (beta chain) was determined in a study of cytomegalovirus exposure and HLA in healthy donors. The overall study: An analysis done earlier identified approximately 120 million unique TCR beta sequences from 190 million or so T cells.

The primer mix had 60 Vbeta and 13 Jbeta primers. Source study methods: Approximately 11 million of the roughly 77 million unique TCR beta chains counted in a later analysis were shared. Method: immunoSEQ multiplex PCR; TCRdb's copy keeps in-frame clones and lacks some. Clonal size and the V and J genes are those of that table, whereas D and trimming came from the DNA. The sample yields about 180,000 clones, 82% seen once. A remark on this clone: Its matching antigen is unknown.

Germline CDR1 reads SGHAT; CDR2 reads FQDESV (reference sequence). V gave up 1 base and J gave up 3 bases; unmatched junction bases: 6. The CDR3 extends over 19 amino acids. Study findings and constraints: For TCR beta chains, V- and J-gene trimming was later linked to a missense DCLRE1C variant. Later findings reportedly placed an Asian-associated ancestry cluster below the approximately 670-donor mean for N-insertions.

The sequence derives from a man in his forties in good health and CMV-seronegative. The chain joins TRBV11-1 to TRBJ2-1; TRBD2 matches 16 bases. Sequencing used PBMCs. The CDR3 DNA follows: TGTGCCAGCAGCTTAGGCTTCGGGACTAGCGGGGGGGTCTACAATGAGCAGTTCTTC. Its protein is CASSLGFGTSGGVYNEQFF.